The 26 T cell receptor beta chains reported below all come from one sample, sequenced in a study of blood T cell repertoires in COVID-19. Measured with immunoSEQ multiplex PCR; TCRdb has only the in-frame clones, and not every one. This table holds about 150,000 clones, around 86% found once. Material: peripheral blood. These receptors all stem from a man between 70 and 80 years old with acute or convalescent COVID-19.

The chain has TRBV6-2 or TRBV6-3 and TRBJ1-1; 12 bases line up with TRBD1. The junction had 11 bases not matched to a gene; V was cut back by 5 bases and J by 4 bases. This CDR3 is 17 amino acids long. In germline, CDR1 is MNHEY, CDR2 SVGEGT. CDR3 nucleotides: TGTGCCAGCAGTCAGGGACAGGGGGCGAGTTTGGGCACTGAAGCTTTCTTT. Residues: CASSQGQGASLGTEAFF.

CDR3 coding DNA: TGTGCCATCAGTGAGGGGATAGCGGGAGGGTACACAGATACGCAGTATTTT. It encodes CAISEGIAGGYTDTQYF. The chain combines TRBV10-3 with TRBJ2-3; TRBD2 aligns across 11 bases. Germline V lookup: CDR1 ENHRY, CDR2 SYGVKD. The CDR3 totals 17 residues. V trimming: 2 bases; J trimming: 2 bases; junction bases outside the gene matches: 6.

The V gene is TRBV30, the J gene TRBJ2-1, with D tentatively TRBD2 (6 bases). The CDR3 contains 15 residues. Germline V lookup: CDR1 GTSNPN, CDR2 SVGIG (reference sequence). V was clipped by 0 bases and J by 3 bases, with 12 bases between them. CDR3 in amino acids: CAWSVGAGIYNEQFF. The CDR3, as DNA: TGTGCCTGGAGTGTAGGTGCGGGAATCTACAATGAGCAGTTCTTC.

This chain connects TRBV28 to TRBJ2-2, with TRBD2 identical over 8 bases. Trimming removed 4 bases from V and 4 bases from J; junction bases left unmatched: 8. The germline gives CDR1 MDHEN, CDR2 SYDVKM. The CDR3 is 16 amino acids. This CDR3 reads CASSSPAGEGTGELFF. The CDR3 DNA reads TGTGCCAGCAGTTCCCCAGCGGGAGAGGGCACCGGGGAGCTGTTTTTT.

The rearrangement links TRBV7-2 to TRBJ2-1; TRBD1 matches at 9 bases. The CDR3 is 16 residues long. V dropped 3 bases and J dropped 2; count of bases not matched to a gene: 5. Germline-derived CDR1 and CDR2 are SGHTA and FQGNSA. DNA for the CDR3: TGTGCCAGCAGCTTCCCGACAGGGGGAACCTACAATGAGCAGTTCTTC. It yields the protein CASSFPTGGTYNEQFF.

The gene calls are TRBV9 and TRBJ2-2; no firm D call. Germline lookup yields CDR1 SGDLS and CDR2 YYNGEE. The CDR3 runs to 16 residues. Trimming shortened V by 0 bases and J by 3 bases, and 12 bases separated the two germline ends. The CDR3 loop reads CASSVGASHDTGELFF. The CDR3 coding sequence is TGTGCCAGCAGCGTAGGGGCCTCTCACGACACCGGGGAGCTGTTTTTT.

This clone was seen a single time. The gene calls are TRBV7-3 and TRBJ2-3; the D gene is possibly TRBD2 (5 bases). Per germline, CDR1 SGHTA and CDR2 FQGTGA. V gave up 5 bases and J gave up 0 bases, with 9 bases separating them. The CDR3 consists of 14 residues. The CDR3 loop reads CASSRTGSTDTQYF. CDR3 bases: TGTGCCAGCAGCCGTACGGGAAGCACAGATACGCAGTATTTT.

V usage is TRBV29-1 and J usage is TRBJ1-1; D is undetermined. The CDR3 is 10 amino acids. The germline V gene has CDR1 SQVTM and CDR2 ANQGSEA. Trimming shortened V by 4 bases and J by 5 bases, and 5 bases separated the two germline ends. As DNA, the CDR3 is TGCAGCGTTGCGGGGACTGAAGCTTTCTTT. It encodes CSVAGTEAFF.

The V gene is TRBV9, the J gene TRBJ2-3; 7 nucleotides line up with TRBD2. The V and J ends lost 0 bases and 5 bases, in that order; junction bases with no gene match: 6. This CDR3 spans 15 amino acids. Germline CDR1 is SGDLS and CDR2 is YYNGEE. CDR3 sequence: CASSVGEGRGDTQYF. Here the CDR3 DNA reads TGTGCCAGCAGCGTAGGGGAGGGCCGGGGAGATACGCAGTATTTT.

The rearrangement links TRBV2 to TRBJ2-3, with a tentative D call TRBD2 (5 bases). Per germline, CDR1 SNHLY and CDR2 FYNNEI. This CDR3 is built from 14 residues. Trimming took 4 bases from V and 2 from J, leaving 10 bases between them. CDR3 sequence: CASSVRVATDTQYF. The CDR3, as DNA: TGTGCCAGCAGTGTGAGGGTCGCCACAGATACGCAGTATTTT.

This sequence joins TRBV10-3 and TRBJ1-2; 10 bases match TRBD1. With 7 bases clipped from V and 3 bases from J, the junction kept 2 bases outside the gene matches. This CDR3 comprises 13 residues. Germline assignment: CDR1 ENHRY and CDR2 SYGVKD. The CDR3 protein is CAIKGQGYYGYTF. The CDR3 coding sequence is TGTGCCATCAAGGGACAGGGGTACTATGGCTACACCTTC.

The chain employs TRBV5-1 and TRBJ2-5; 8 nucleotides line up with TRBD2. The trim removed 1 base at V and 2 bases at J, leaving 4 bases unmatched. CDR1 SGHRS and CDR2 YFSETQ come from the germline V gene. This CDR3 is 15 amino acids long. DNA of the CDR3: TGCGCCAGCAGCTTGACTAGCGGTCCACAAGAGACCCAGTACTTC. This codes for CASSLTSGPQETQYF.

The CDR3 sequence is CASSFRTGESEAFF. In DNA form, the CDR3 reads TGCGCCAGCAGCTTTAGGACAGGGGAATCTGAAGCTTTCTTT. This rearrangement joins TRBV5-1 to TRBJ1-1; 9 bases are a match to TRBD1. The V and J ends lost 2 bases and 6 bases, in that order; junction bases with no gene match: 5. This CDR3 spans 14 amino acids. Germline CDR1 and CDR2: SGHRS and YFSETQ.

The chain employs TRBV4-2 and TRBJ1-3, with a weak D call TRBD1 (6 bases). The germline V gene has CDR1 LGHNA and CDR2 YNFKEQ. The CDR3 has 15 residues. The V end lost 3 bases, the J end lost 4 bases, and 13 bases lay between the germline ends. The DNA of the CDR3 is TGTGCCAGCAGCCAGGAACAGGGTTCCGGAAACACCATATATTTT. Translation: CASSQEQGSGNTIYF.

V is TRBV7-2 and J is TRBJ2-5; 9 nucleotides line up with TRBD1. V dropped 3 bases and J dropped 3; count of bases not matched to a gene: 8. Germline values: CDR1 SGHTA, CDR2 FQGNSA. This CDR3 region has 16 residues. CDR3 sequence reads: CASSFGTGLGEETQYF. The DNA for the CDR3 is TGTGCCAGCAGCTTTGGGACAGGGTTGGGGGAAGAGACCCAGTACTTC.

This CDR3 is CASSIADGRGNQPQHF. The DNA for the CDR3 is TGTGCCAGTAGTATAGCCGACGGGAGGGGCAATCAGCCCCAGCATTTT. The genes are TRBV19 and TRBJ1-5; D uncertain. Germline loops: CDR1 LNHDA, CDR2 SQIVND (reference sequence). The CDR3 has 16 amino acids. V lost 1 base and J lost 2, with 12 bases in between.

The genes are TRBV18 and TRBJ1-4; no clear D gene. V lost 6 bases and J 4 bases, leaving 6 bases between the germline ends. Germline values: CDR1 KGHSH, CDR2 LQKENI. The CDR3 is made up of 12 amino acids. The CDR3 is CASSSSNEKLFF. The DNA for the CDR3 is TGTGCCAGCTCTTCCAGTAATGAAAAACTGTTTTTT.

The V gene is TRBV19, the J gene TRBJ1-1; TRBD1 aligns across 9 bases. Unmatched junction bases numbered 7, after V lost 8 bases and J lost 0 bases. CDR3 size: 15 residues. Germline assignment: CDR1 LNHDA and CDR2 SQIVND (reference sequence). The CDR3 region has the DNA TGTGCCAGTCACGGACAGGGGATCATGAACACTGAAGCTTTCTTT. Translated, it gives CASHGQGIMNTEAFF.

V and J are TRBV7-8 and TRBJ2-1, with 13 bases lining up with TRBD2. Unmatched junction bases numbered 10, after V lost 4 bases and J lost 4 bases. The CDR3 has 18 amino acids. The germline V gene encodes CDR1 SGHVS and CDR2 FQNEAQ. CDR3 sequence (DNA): TGTGCCAGCAGCTCAGGGACTAGCGGGATAGGATCGTACAATGAGCAGTTCTTC. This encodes CASSSGTSGIGSYNEQFF. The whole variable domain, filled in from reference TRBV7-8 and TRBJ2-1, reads GAGVSQSPRYKVAKRGQDVALRCDPISGHVSLFWYQQALGQGPEFLTYFQNEAQLDKSGLPSDRFFAERPEGSVSTLKIQRTQQEDSAVYLCASSSGTSGIGSYNEQFFGPGTRLTVL.

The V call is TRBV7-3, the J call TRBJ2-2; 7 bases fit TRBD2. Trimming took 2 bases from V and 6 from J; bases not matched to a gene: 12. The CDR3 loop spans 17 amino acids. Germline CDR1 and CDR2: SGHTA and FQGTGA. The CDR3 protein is CASSLPLSGLDAGELFF. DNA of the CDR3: TGTGCCAGCAGCTTACCCCTTAGCGGGCTTGATGCCGGGGAGCTGTTTTTT.

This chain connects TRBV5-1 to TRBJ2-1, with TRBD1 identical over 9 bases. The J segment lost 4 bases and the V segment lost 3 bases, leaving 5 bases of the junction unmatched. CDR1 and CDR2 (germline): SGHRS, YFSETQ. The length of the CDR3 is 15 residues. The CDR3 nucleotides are TGCGCCAGCAGCTCATCCGGGACAGGGTACAATGAGCAGTTCTTC. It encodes CASSSSGTGYNEQFF. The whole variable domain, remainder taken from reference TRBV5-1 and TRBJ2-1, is KAGVTQTPRYLIKTRGQQVTLSCSPISGHRSVSWYQQTPGQGLQFLFEYFSETQRNKGNFPGRFSGRQFSNSRSEMNVSTLELGDSALYLCASSSSGTGYNEQFFGPGTRLTVL.

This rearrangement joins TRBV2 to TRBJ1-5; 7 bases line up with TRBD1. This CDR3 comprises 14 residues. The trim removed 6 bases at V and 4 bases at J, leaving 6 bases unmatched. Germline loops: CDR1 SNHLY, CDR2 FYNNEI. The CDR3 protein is CASRGQDTNQPQHF. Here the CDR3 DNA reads TGTGCCAGCAGAGGACAGGACACTAATCAGCCCCAGCATTTT.

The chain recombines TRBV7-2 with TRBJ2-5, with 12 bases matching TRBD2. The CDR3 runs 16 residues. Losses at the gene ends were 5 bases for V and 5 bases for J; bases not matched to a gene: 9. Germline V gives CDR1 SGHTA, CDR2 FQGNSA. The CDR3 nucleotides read TGTGCCAGCAGCCCTTCTAGCGGGAGGGCAGGCGAGACCCAGTACTTC. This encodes CASSPSSGRAGETQYF.

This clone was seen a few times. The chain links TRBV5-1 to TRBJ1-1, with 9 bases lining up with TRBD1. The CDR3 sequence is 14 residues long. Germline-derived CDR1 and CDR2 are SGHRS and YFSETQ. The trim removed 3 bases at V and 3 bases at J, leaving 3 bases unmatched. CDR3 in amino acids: CASSSRTGDTEAFF. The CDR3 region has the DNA TGCGCCAGCAGCTCCAGGACAGGGGACACTGAAGCTTTCTTT.

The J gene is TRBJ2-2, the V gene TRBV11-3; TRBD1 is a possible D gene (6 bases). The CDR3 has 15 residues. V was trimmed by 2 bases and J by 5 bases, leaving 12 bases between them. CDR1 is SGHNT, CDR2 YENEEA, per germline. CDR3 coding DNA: TGTGCCAGCAGCTTAACGACAGGTGGGACCGGGGAGCTGTTTTTT. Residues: CASSLTTGGTGELFF.

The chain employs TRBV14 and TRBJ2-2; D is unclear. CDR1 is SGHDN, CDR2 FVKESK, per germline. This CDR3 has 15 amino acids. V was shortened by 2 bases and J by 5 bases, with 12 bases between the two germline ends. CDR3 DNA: TGTGCCAGCAGCCAACGGGTATTGGATACCGGGGAGCTGTTTTTT. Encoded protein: CASSQRVLDTGELFF.